A selection of T cell receptor beta chains follows, all from one sample in a study of T-cell reconstitution after alpha-beta-depleted transplantation in children. TCRdb re-called the PCR reads with MiXCR, one entry per CDR3 protein. The repertoire includes some 440,000 distinct CDR3 sequences, about 16% of them detected once, and roughly 29% sits in the top ten. This specimen was PBMCs, mostly from graft donor cells, taken 360 days after TCRalphabeta/CD19-depleted stem cell transplant. The receptors here all came from a boy under two years old who had a stem cell transplant for Wiskott-Aldrich syndrome, so the T cells may come from the graft donor. Both conserved end residues are part of each CDR3. D genes are given only for firm matches. A row's size may be missing; if present it is once, few, many or a size class.

TRBD2 | TRBJ2-2 | TRBV7-8 | . | TGTGCCAGCAGCCCCTCAACTAGCGGGGTAGGCACCGGGGAGCTGTTTTTT | CASSPSTSGVGTGELFF
. | TRBJ1-5 | TRBV2 | . | TGTGCCAGCAGTGGGGGCAGGGTGTGGCCCCAGCATTTT | CASSGGRVWPQHF
TRBD1 | TRBJ1-5 | TRBV6-1 | few | TGTGCCACCTACGGCAGGGGGCGAGGGCAGCCCCAGCATTTT | CATYGRGRGQPQHF
TRBD2 | TRBJ2-7 | TRBV18 | few | TGTGCCAGCTCACCTATAGCGGGGGTCGAGCAGTACTTC | CASSPIAGVEQYF
. | TRBJ2-7 | TRBV29-1 | many | TGCAGCGTTGTTAGCTCCTACGAGCAGTACTTC | CSVVSSYEQYF
. | TRBJ2-1 | TRBV6-5 | . | TGTGCCAGCAGTTACTCGAACTACAATGAGCAGTTCTTC | CASSYSNYNEQFF
. | TRBJ2-7 | TRBV7-7 | few | TGTGCCAGCAGCCCCGGGAGCGGGCCGTACTACGAGCAGTACTTC | CASSPGSGPYYEQYF
. | TRBJ2-5 | TRBV4-3 | few | TGCGCCAGCAGCCAAAGGATCTTGGGGTACCAAGAGACCCAGTACTTC | CASSQRILGYQETQYF
. | TRBJ2-2 | TRBV5-1 | once | TGCGCCAGCAGCTTGTGGTCCTCTACGAGCACCGGGGAGCTGTTTTTT | CASSLWSSTSTGELFF
TRBD1 | TRBJ2-3 | TRBV24-1 | few | TGTGCCACCAGTGATGTGGACAGGGACCAAGATACGCAGTATTTT | CATSDVDRDQDTQYF
. | TRBJ2-2 | TRBV25-1 | few | TGTGCCAGCAGTCGGGGTTCGAACACCGGGGAGCTGTTTTTT | CASSRGSNTGELFF
. | TRBJ2-3 | TRBV29-1 | . | TGCAGCGTTGAAGACCGGGGACATGGGGTCACAGATACGCAGTATTTT | CSVEDRGHGVTDTQYF
TRBD2 | TRBJ2-7 | TRBV20-1 | . | TGCAGTGCTAGTCGGCTAGCGGGGGTCCTCCTTGGGGAGCAGTACTTC | CSASRLAGVLLGEQYF
. | TRBJ2-7 | TRBV15 | few | TGTGCCACCAGCAGCGACAGGGCGGGGGAGCAGTACTTC | CATSSDRAGEQYF
. | TRBJ2-4 | TRBV12-3/TRBV12-4 | . | TGTACCAGCAGTTCTCGACCTTGGACAGACCGAGCCAAAAACATTCAGTACTTC | CTSSSRPWTDRAKNIQYF
. | TRBJ2-7 | TRBV6-5 | once | TGTGCCAGCAGTTACTCGATCAGAAAGCCCTACGAGCAGTACTTC | CASSYSIRKPYEQYF
. | TRBJ2-2 | TRBV9 | few | TGTGCCAGCAGCCCCCAGCTAGCTCTGGACACCGGGGAGCTGTTTTTT | CASSPQLALDTGELFF